This entry describes one T cell receptor (beta chain). This clonotype was counted only a few times. The antigen it binds to is not known. It has no much larger one-base neighbor in the sample; base qualities were not kept. These data originate in a study of post-analysis software for immune sequencing data (dated by TCRdb to about 2015). Describing the broader study: Relapsing-remitting, secondary progressive and progressive-relapsing multiple sclerosis were recorded as disease courses, and subtype annotation was lacking for some patients. The patient repertoires were set against 10 or so previously published healthy control repertoires from donors whose ages ranged from about 6 to 25 years. A subset of samples was prepared in parallel using single-end sample barcoding, then pooled and co-amplified after Illumina adapter ligation.

Library generation was performed with PCR. The reads were generated on an Illumina HiSeq 2500. Unique molecular identifiers were incorporated into TCR beta cDNA libraries to reduce PCR and sequencing biases. Approximately 500,000 cDNA molecules were obtained per 1 to 10 million input T cells, so each molecule approximated one T cell. The patient libraries were prepared and sequenced with the same protocol used for the earlier healthy control dataset. Samples belonging to the same batch were prepared together, multiplexed and sequenced on a shared HiSeq lane. The authors' pipeline ran thus. Raw barcoded reads were processed with MIGEC, discarding single-read molecular identifier groups before consensus assembly and CDR3 extraction. Clonotype tables were post-analysed with VDJtools, normalizing diversity by down-sampling all datasets to the smallest sample size. In repertoire overlap clustering, CDR3 amino acid sequences, but not nucleotide sequences, were matched to correct batch-related cross-sample contamination. TCRdb's own reprocessing of the public reads used fastp at Q25 and MiXCR and kept productive beta chains. Entries are consolidated by CDR3 protein sequence, retaining the most common genes and DNA. Clone size and V and J calls follow TCRdb, not the original study. This sample holds roughly 670,000 distinct CDR3 sequences; roughly three fifths were observed only once. The ten largest clones add up to about 11% of the sample.

To demonstrate the VDJtools post-analysis software, TCR beta repertoires were profiled from the peripheral blood of about 13 young patients with multiple sclerosis. The multiple sclerosis patients were children and adolescents ranging in age from roughly 6 to 16 years. The germline V gene specifies MNHEY as CDR1 and SVGEGT as CDR2. The CDR3 holds 17 amino acids from the cysteine to the phenylalanine. The retained sequence is limited to the CDR3, 51 bases, with the frame set at the first base. V is reduced by 0 bases and J by 3 bases, leaving a spacing of 15 bases between them. Overall study results and their limits: When samples were clustered directly using the F measure, samples prepared in the same batch co-clustered strongly, which prompted a batch-effect correction. Significantly lower normalized Chao1 diversity was found in multiple sclerosis patients than in controls, suggesting substantial peripheral T-cell clonal expansion. Significantly higher frequencies in patients than in controls were found for about five TRBV segments, including TRBV5-6, TRBV5-1 and TRBV20-1. The control group was slightly older than the multiple sclerosis patient group.

The TCR comes from a girl between 2 and 10 years old with multiple sclerosis. The V and J genes are TRBV6-2 or TRBV6-3 and TRBJ2-1; a weak D assignment points to TRBD1 (6 bases agree). The specimen sequenced was blood. The nucleotide sequence reads as follows: TGTGCCAGCAGTTACTCGATGAGGACAGCCGACTACAATGAGCAGTTCTTC. Its coded protein is CASSYSMRTADYNEQFF.